A single sample is the source of the 13 T cell receptor beta chains below, sequenced in a study of high-grade serous ovarian cancer treatment subgroups. Sequenced by immunoSEQ multiplex PCR; TCRdb stores in-frame clones only, minus some. Here the sample spans approximately 15,000 clones, roughly 67% being singletons. Tumor samples were taken before definitive surgery or chemotherapy. Sequencing input: tumor tissue. The source is a human donor with high-grade serous ovarian cancer.

This rearrangement joins TRBV7-6 to TRBJ2-1, with TRBD2 as a possible D gene (6 bases). Trimming removed 2 bases at V and 2 bases at J, with 10 bases between. Per the germline V gene, CDR1 is SGHVS and CDR2 is FNYEAQ. This CDR3 is 15 amino acids long. The CDR3 region is CASSLRGSTYNEQFF. The CDR3, as DNA: TGTGCCAGCAGCTTACGGGGGTCCACCTACAATGAGCAGTTCTTC.

The V call is TRBV20-1, the J call TRBJ2-7; D is unclear. This CDR3 comprises 10 residues. Germline-derived CDR1 and CDR2 are DFQATT and SNEGSKA (reference sequence). V lost 3 bases and J lost 6, with 6 bases in between. CDR3 in amino acids: CSASKPEQYF. The CDR3 DNA reads TGCAGTGCTAGCAAGCCCGAGCAGTACTTC.

The V and J genes are TRBV6-1 and TRBJ1-2, with D tentatively TRBD1 (5 bases). Germline V gene data show CDR1 as MNHNS and CDR2 as SASEGT. V was shortened by 2 bases and J by 8 bases, with 15 bases between the two germline ends. This CDR3 comprises 14 residues. The CDR3 coding sequence is TGTGCCAGCAGTGAAATAGCAGTGTCAGGGGGCTACACCTTC. Protein product: CASSEIAVSGGYTF.

A single count supports this clone. J is TRBJ1-5 and V is TRBV29-1, with D possibly matching TRBD1 (5 bases). Per the germline V gene, CDR1 is SQVTM and CDR2 is ANQGSEA. The CDR3 runs to 14 residues. V was trimmed by 7 bases and J by 0 bases, leaving 13 bases between them. The CDR3 DNA sequence: TGCAGCGCGGCCGAGGGGAATAGCAATCAGCCCCAGCATTTT. Translated: CSAAEGNSNQPQHF. The variable domain in full, completed from reference TRBV29-1 and TRBJ1-5, reads SAVISQKPSRDICQRGTSLTIQCQVDSQVTMMFWYRQQPGQSLTLIATANQGSEATYESGFVIDKFPISRPNLTFSTLTVSNMSPEDSSIYLCSAAEGNSNQPQHFGDGTRLSIL.

The V call is TRBV4-2, the J call TRBJ1-2; a weak D match, TRBD1 (6 bases). Germline V gene lookup returns CDR1 LGHNA and CDR2 YNFKEQ. CDR3 length: 15 amino acids. Trimming removed 0 bases at V and 6 bases at J, with 14 bases between. The CDR3 DNA reads TGTGCCAGCAGCCAAGAGTTAGGGGGGCGTAATGGCTACACCTTC. This sequence encodes CASSQELGGRNGYTF.

Here the CDR3 DNA reads TGTGCCAGCACCCGATTTGGGGCCTACGAGCAGTACTTC. The encoded protein is CASTRFGAYEQYF. The V gene is TRBV28, the J gene TRBJ2-7; D is uncertain. CDR3 length: 13 residues. Germline V gives CDR1 MDHEN, CDR2 SYDVKM. Trimming removed 7 bases at V and 2 bases at J, with 12 bases between.

The rearrangement uses TRBV9 and TRBJ1-4; D remains unclear. Looked up from germline, CDR1 is SGDLS and CDR2 is YYNGEE. Trimming removed 3 bases at V and 12 bases at J, with 12 bases between. This CDR3 region has 12 residues. DNA of the CDR3: TGTGCCAGCAGCGGGACGGCGAGGCAACTGTTTTTT. This gives the protein CASSGTARQLFF.

This clone was detected only a few times. CDR3 coding DNA: TGTGCCAGTAGTATTCGGCAGGGTAGCAATCAGCCCCAGCATTTT. Its translation: CASSIRQGSNQPQHF. The rearrangement uses TRBV19 and TRBJ1-5, with D possibly matching TRBD1 (5 bases). V was cut by 3 bases and J by 0 bases, with 9 bases left in between. Germline V CDR1 and CDR2: LNHDA, SQIVND (reference sequence). CDR3 length equals 15 residues.

The rearrangement links TRBV19 to TRBJ1-5; D might be TRBD1 (5 bases). The germline V gene encodes CDR1 LNHDA and CDR2 SQIVND (reference sequence). V dropped 1 base and J dropped 4 bases, with 5 bases sitting between them. CDR3 length equals 13 residues. The CDR3 loop reads CASSIGGNQPQHF. CDR3 DNA: TGTGCCAGTAGTATAGGGGGGAATCAGCCCCAGCATTTT.

The chain has TRBV2 and TRBJ1-3; no clear D. The CDR3 consists of 15 residues. V dropped 0 bases and J dropped 4 bases, with 10 bases sitting between them. In germline, CDR1 is SNHLY, CDR2 FYNNEI. The DNA of the CDR3 is TGTGCCAGCAGTGAAGCCCGCCTAGGAGGAAACACCATATATTTT. This translates into CASSEARLGGNTIYF.

The gene calls are TRBV7-2 and TRBJ2-3, with D maybe TRBD2 (6 bases). CDR1 and CDR2 from the germline V gene are SGHTA and FQGNSA. V gave up 3 bases and J gave up 1 base, with 17 bases separating them. This CDR3 comprises 17 residues. CDR3 protein: CASSFAGSGWGTDTQYF. DNA of the CDR3: TGTGCCAGCAGCTTCGCCGGAAGCGGGTGGGGCACAGATACGCAGTATTTT.

J is TRBJ1-2 and V is TRBV7-2; D gene unclear. Trimming stripped 5 bases from V and 2 bases from J, with 9 bases between. Germline values: CDR1 SGHTA, CDR2 FQGNSA. There are 13 residues in the CDR3. In DNA, the CDR3 is TGTGCCAGCAGCCCGACCCCAAACTATGGCTACACCTTC. This sequence encodes CASSPTPNYGYTF. Filled out from reference TRBV7-2 and TRBJ1-2, the complete variable domain reads GAGVSQSPSNKVTEKGKDVELRCDPISGHTALYWYRQSLGQGLEFLIYFQGNSAPDKSGLPSDRFSAERTGGSVSTLTIQRTQQEDSAVYLCASSPTPNYGYTFGSGTRLTVV.

The chain couples TRBV11-3 to TRBJ2-7, with no clear D. The CDR3 consists of 12 residues. CDR1 SGHNT and CDR2 YENEEA come from the germline V gene. The V end was cut by 5 bases, the J end by 0 bases, with 5 bases between. CDR3 sequence (DNA): TGTGCCAGCAGCGCGAGCTCCTACGAGCAGTACTTC. This sequence encodes CASSASSYEQYF.